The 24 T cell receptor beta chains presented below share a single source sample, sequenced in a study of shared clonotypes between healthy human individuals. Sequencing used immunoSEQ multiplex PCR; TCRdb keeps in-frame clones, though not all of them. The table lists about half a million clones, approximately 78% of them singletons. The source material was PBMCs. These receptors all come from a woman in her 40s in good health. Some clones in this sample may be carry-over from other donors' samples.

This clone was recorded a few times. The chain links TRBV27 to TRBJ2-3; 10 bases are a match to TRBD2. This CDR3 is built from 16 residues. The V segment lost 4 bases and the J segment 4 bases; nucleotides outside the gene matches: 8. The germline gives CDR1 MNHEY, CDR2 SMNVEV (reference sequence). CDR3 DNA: TGTGCCAGCAGTTCACTAGCGGGAAGGCGCGCAGATACGCAGTATTTT. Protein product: CASSSLAGRRADTQYF.

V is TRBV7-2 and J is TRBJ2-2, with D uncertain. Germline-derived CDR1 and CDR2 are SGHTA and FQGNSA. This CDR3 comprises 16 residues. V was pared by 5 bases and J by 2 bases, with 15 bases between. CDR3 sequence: CASSAGLVTNTGELFF. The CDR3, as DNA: TGTGCCAGCAGCGCTGGCTTAGTCACCAACACCGGGGAGCTGTTTTTT.

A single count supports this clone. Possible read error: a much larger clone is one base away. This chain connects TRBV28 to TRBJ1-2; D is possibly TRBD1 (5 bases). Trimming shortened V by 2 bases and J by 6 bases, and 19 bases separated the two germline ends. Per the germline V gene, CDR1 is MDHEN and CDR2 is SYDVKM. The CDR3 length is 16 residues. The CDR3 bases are TGTGCCAGCAGTTTAGGGATGAGGGGATGGAGCCATGGCTACACCTTC. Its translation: CASSLGMRGWSHGYTF.

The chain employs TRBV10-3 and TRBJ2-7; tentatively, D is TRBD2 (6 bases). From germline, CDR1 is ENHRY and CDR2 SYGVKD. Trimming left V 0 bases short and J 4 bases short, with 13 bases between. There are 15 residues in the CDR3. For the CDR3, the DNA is TGTGCCATCAGTGAGTCTAACGGAGGGGTATACGAGCAGTACTTC. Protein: CAISESNGGVYEQYF.

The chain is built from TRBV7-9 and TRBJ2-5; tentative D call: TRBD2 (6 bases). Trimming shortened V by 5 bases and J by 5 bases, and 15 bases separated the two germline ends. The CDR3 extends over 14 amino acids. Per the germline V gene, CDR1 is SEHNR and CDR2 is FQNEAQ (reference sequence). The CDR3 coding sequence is TGTGCCAGCAGCCAAGCGGCTAGCGTGGAGACCCAGTACTTC. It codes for CASSQAASVETQYF.

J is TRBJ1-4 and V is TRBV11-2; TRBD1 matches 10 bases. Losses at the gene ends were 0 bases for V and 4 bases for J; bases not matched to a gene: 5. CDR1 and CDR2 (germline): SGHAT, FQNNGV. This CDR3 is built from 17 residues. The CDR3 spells CASSLDLGQGVNEKLFF. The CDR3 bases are TGTGCCAGCAGCTTAGATCTCGGACAGGGGGTTAATGAAAAACTGTTTTTT.

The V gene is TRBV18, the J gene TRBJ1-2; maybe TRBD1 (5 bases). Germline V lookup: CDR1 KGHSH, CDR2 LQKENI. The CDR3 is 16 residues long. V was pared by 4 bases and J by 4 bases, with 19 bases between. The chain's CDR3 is CASSLGTQQSSYGYTF. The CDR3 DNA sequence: TGTGCCAGCTCACTTGGGACGCAGCAAAGTTCCTATGGCTACACCTTC. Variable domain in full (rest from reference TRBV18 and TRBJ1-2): NAGVMQNPRHLVRRRGQEARLRCSPMKGHSHVYWYRQLPEEGLKFMVYLQKENIIDESGMPKERFSAEFPKEGPSILRIQQVVRGDSAAYFCASSLGTQQSSYGYTFGSGTRLTVV.

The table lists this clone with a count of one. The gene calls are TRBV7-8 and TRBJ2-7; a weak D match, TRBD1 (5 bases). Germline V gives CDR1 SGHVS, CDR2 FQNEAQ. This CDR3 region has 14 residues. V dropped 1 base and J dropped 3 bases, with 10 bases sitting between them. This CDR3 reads CASSLVDTHYEQYF. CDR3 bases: TGTGCCAGCAGCTTAGTGGACACCCACTACGAGCAGTACTTC.

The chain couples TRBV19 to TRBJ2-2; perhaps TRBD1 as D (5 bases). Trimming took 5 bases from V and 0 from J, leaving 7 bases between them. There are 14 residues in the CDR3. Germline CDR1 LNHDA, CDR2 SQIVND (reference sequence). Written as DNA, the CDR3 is TGTGCCAGTAGTGAACAGGCGAACACCGGGGAGCTGTTTTTT. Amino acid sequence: CASSEQANTGELFF.

CDR3 sequence (DNA): TGTGCCAGTAGAGATCGTCATACCTCGGGGGAGACCCAGTACTTC. It is translated as CASRDRHTSGETQYF. The genes are TRBV19 and TRBJ2-5, with a tentative D call TRBD2 (5 bases). The V gene's germline CDR1 is LNHDA and CDR2 SQIVND (reference sequence). The CDR3 covers 15 residues. V was pared by 6 bases and J by 5 bases, with 19 bases between.

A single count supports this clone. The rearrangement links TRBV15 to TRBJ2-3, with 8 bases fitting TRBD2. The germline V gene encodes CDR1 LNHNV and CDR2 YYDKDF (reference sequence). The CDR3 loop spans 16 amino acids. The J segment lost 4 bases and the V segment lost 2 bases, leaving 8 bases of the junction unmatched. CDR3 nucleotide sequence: TGTGCCACCAGCAGATTCAGCGGGAGTGACGCAGATACGCAGTATTTT. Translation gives CATSRFSGSDADTQYF.

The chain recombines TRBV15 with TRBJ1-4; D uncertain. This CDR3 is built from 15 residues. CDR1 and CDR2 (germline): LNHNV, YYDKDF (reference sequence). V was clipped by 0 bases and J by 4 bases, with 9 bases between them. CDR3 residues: CATSRDWQVNEKLFF. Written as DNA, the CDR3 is TGTGCCACCAGCAGAGATTGGCAGGTTAATGAAAAACTGTTTTTT.

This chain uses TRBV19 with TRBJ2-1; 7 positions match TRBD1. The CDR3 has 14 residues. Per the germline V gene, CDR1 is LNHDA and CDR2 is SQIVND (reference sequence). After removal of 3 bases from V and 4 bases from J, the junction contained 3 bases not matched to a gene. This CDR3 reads CASSMGQSYNEQFF. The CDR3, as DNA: TGTGCCAGTAGTATGGGACAGTCATACAATGAGCAGTTCTTC.

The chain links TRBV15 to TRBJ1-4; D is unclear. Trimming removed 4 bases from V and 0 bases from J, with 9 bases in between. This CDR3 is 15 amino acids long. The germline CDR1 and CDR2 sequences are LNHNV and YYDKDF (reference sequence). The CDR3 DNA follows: TGTGCCACCAGCAAGGACGGTGCAACTAATGAAAAACTGTTTTTT. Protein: CATSKDGATNEKLFF.

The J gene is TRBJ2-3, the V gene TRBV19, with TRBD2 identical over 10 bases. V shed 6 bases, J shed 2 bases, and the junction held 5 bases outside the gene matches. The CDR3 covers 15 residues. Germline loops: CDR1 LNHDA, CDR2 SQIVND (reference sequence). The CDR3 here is CASRKLAGYTDTQYF. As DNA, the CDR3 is TGTGCCAGTAGGAAACTAGCGGGGTACACAGATACGCAGTATTTT.

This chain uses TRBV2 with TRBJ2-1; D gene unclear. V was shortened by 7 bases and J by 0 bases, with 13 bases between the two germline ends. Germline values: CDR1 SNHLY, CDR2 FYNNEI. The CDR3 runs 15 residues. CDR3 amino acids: CASTGQLLSYNEQFF. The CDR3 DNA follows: TGTGCCAGCACGGGCCAGCTGCTCTCCTACAATGAGCAGTTCTTC.

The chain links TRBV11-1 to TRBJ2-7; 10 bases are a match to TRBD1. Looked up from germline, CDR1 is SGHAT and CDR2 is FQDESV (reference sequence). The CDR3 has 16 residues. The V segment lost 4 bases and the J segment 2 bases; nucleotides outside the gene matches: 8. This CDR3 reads CASSSFAGQGAYEQYF. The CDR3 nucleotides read TGTGCCAGCAGCTCCTTTGCTGGACAGGGGGCCTACGAGCAGTACTTC.

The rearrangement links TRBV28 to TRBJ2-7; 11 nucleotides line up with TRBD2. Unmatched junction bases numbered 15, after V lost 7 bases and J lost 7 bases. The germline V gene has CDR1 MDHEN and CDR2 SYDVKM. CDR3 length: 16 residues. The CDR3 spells CASTLGGLAGGREQYF. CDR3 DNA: TGTGCCAGCACCCTAGGGGGGTTAGCGGGAGGGCGGGAGCAGTACTTC.

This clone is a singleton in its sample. The CDR3 nucleotides read TGCGCCAGCAGCCAAGATCCGGGGACCGTGAAGAACACCGGGGAGCTGTTTTTT. Translating gives CASSQDPGTVKNTGELFF. This chain links TRBV4-1 with TRBJ2-2; D possibly uses TRBD1 or TRBD2 (5 bases each). Per germline, CDR1 MGHRA and CDR2 YSYEKL. V lost 0 bases and J 1 base, leaving 15 bases between the germline ends. The CDR3 runs to 18 residues.

CDR3 bases: TGTGCCTGGAGTGTACTAGGCGGACGGAAGGGCTACGAGCAGTACTTC. Translating gives CAWSVLGGRKGYEQYF. The genes are TRBV30 and TRBJ2-7; weak D call: TRBD2 (5 bases). This CDR3 region has 16 residues. Germline loops: CDR1 GTSNPN, CDR2 SVGIG (reference sequence). The V and J ends lost 0 bases and 3 bases respectively, with 18 bases between them.

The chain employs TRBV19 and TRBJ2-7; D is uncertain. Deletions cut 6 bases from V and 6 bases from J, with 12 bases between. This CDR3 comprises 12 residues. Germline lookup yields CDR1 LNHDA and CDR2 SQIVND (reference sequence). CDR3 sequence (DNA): TGTGCCAGTAGCCAGTCAAGGAGCGAGCAGTACTTC. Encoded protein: CASSQSRSEQYF.

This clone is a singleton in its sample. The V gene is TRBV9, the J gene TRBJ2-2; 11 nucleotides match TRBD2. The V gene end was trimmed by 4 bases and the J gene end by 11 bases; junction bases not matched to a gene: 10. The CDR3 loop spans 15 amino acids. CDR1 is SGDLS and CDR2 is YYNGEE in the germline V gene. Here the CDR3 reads CASSLTSGDLRELFF. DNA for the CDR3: TGTGCCAGCAGCTTGACTAGCGGGGACCTCCGAGAGCTGTTTTTT.

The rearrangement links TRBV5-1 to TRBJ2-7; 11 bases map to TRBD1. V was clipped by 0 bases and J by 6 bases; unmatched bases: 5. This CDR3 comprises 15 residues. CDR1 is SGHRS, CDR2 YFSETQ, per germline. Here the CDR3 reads CASSLVGTGGSEQYF. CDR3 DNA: TGCGCCAGCAGCTTGGTTGGGACAGGGGGAAGCGAGCAGTACTTC. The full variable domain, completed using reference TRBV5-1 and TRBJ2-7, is KAGVTQTPRYLIKTRGQQVTLSCSPISGHRSVSWYQQTPGQGLQFLFEYFSETQRNKGNFPGRFSGRQFSNSRSEMNVSTLELGDSALYLCASSLVGTGGSEQYFGPGTRLTVT.

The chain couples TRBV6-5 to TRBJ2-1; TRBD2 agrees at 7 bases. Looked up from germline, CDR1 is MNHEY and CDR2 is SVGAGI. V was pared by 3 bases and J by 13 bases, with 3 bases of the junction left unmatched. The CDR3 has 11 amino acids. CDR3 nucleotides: TGTGCCAGCAGTTATGCGGGGGTACAGTTCTTC. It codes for CASSYAGVQFF.